In this sample, the clone carrying this TCR beta chain turned up many times. TCRdb re-analysed the 5' RACE reads in MiXCR, keeping a single row per CDR3 protein. The sample has about 50,000 distinct CDR3 sequences; 7.4% are singletons. This entry is derived from a study of spatial heterogeneity in lung cancer. At the level of the study: The 65 or so donors had untreated early-stage non-small cell lung cancer. Follow-up PBMC specimens underwent sequencing when available; their median timing was approximately 26 months after resection. Each unique TCR and UMI combination was seen more than ten times on average in raw reads.

Germline values: CDR1 SQVTM, CDR2 ANQGSEA. CDR3 length: 14 amino acids. V shed 3 bases and J shed 3 bases, with 15 bases lying between them. Documented time point: blood at routine non-recurrence follow-up after resection. The sequenced material consisted of unsorted whole RNA from tumor, nontumor lung or frozen PBMC. The J gene is TRBJ2-7, the V gene TRBV29-1; D remains ambiguous. The sample here was PBMCs, taken at follow-up. The clonotype originates from a female donor with early-stage non-small cell lung cancer. DNA of the CDR3: TGCAGCGTTGAGATCACGGCCAGAAACTACGAGCAGTACTTC. Translated: CSVEITARNYEQYF.